A single sample is the source of the 26 T cell receptor beta chains below, sequenced in a study of cytomegalovirus exposure and HLA in healthy donors. The PCR ran on 60 Vbeta and 13 Jbeta primers. TCRdb keeps only in-frame clones here, not all; method: immunoSEQ multiplex PCR. This repertoire shows over 95,000 clones, 77% found once; its top ten account for roughly 8%. Sequenced input: PBMCs. The receptor source for this set is a female donor in good health and CMV-seronegative.

The gene calls are TRBV10-3 and TRBJ2-7; D possibly corresponds to TRBD1 (6 bases). CDR1 is ENHRY, CDR2 SYGVKD, per germline. V lost 9 bases to trimming and J lost 5 bases, with 17 bases between them. This CDR3 spans 13 amino acids. The CDR3 loop reads CAIRGRGEDEQYF. The CDR3 region has the DNA TGTGCCATAAGAGGCAGGGGAGAGGACGAGCAGTACTTC.

This chain joins TRBV28 and TRBJ2-7, with D maybe TRBD1 (6 bases). Per the germline V gene, CDR1 is MDHEN and CDR2 is SYDVKM. This CDR3 has 15 residues. Trimming stripped 4 bases from V and 5 bases from J, with 18 bases between. CDR3 in amino acids: CASSSPPRGNDEQYF. The CDR3 DNA reads as TGTGCCAGCAGTTCCCCCCCCAGGGGAAATGACGAGCAGTACTTC.

The chain combines TRBV7-9 with TRBJ2-7; D is perhaps TRBD2 (6 bases). The CDR3 consists of 14 residues. V was shortened by 6 bases and J by 5 bases, with 17 bases between the two germline ends. The germline CDR1 and CDR2 sequences are SEHNR and FQNEAQ (reference sequence). The CDR3 spells CASSPPAGRNEQYF. The CDR3 region has the DNA TGTGCCAGCAGTCCTCCGGCGGGGCGGAACGAGCAGTACTTC. Supplemented by reference TRBV7-9 and TRBJ2-7, the full variable domain reads DTGVSQNPRHKITKRGQNVTFRCDPISEHNRLYWYRQTLGQGPEFLTYFQNEAQLEKSRLLSDRFSAERPKGSFSTLEIQRTEQGDSAMYLCASSPPAGRNEQYFGPGTRLTVT.

As concerns this clone: Relative to the germline gene, one junction end is altered; a read error may explain this. This chain uses TRBV7-9 with TRBJ1-2, with D hard to call. Germline V gene data show CDR1 as SEHNR and CDR2 as FQNEAQ (reference sequence). This CDR3 has 13 residues. As DNA, the CDR3 is TGTTCCAGCAGCTTGGCTTCTAACTATGGCTACACCTTC. This gives the protein CSSSLASNYGYTF.

The V call is TRBV2, the J call TRBJ2-2, with 7 bases matching TRBD1. The length of the CDR3 is 14 residues. Germline CDR1 SNHLY, CDR2 FYNNEI. V was pared by 8 bases and J by 1 base, with 4 bases of the junction left unmatched. The CDR3, as DNA: TGTGCCAGCGAGGGACAGATGAACACCGGGGAGCTGTTTTTT. Its protein is CASEGQMNTGELFF.

This chain connects TRBV7-2 to TRBJ1-3, with TRBD1 identical over 8 bases. CDR3 length: 16 residues. Trimming at V came to 3 bases and at J to 0 bases, leaving 4 bases not matched to a gene. From germline, CDR1 is SGHTA and CDR2 FQGNSA. The CDR3 bases are TGTGCCAGCAGCTTTACGACAGGGGCCTCTGGAAACACCATATATTTT. Encoded protein: CASSFTTGASGNTIYF.

This chain's CDR3 is CASIRSQGPQETQYF. The CDR3 DNA reads TGTGCCAGCATTAGGAGTCAGGGGCCCCAAGAGACCCAGTACTTC. This sequence joins TRBV6-1 and TRBJ2-5, with a weak D call TRBD1 (6 bases). Trimming removed 7 bases from V and 1 base from J, with 16 bases in between. Germline V CDR1 and CDR2: MNHNS, SASEGT. CDR3 length: 15 residues.

V usage is TRBV10-1 and J usage is TRBJ2-7; 8 bases line up with TRBD1. The CDR3 is made up of 13 amino acids. The V segment lost 2 bases and the J segment 5 bases; nucleotides outside the gene matches: 2. Germline loops: CDR1 WNHNN, CDR2 SYGVQD (reference sequence). The CDR3 DNA reads TGCGCCAGCAGTGAGCAGGGGGCGAACGAGCAGTACTTC. This sequence encodes CASSEQGANEQYF.

The chain recombines TRBV2 with TRBJ2-2; D uncertain. CDR3 size: 13 residues. Per germline, CDR1 SNHLY and CDR2 FYNNEI. Trimming shortened V by 8 bases and J by 6 bases, and 13 bases separated the two germline ends. CDR3 loop: CASGVLVSGELFF. In DNA form, the CDR3 reads TGTGCCAGCGGAGTTTTAGTATCCGGGGAGCTGTTTTTT.

The J gene is TRBJ2-7, the V gene TRBV29-1, with TRBD1 as a possible D gene (5 bases). V was cut by 2 bases and J by 3 bases, with 11 bases left in between. The CDR3 contains 13 residues. Germline V gene lookup returns CDR1 SQVTM and CDR2 ANQGSEA. CDR3 sequence reads: CSVETGSRYEQYF. The DNA for the CDR3 is TGCAGCGTTGAAACAGGATCCCGCTACGAGCAGTACTTC.

The rearrangement links TRBV28 to TRBJ2-2, with D hard to call. Deletions cut 4 bases from V and 7 bases from J, with 13 bases between. Germline values: CDR1 MDHEN, CDR2 SYDVKM. The CDR3 is 14 amino acids. This CDR3 reads CASSYPDPGGELFF. The CDR3 nucleotides are TGTGCCAGCAGTTACCCTGACCCGGGCGGGGAGCTGTTTTTT.

CDR3 protein: CASSPDREGQPQHF. The CDR3 coding sequence is TGTGCCAGCAGCCCCGACAGGGAAGGTCAGCCCCAGCATTTT. The chain joins TRBV5-4 to TRBJ1-5; 7 bases match TRBD1. After removal of 4 bases from V and 6 bases from J, the junction contained 7 bases not matched to a gene. CDR3 length: 14 residues. From germline, CDR1 is SGHNT and CDR2 YYREEE (reference sequence).

A few counts support this clone. This chain connects TRBV23-1 to TRBJ2-1; no firm D call. TRBV23-1 is assigned to the ORF class and has an uncertain function. The CDR3 covers 14 residues. The V end lost 4 bases, the J end lost 7 bases, and 14 bases lay between the germline ends. CDR3 bases: TGCGCCAGCAGTCGGCAGGTTAACGCAAATGAGCAGTTCTTC. Residues: CASSRQVNANEQFF.

The chain employs TRBV5-6 and TRBJ1-2; D uncertain. Trimming pared 2 bases from V and 4 bases from J, leaving 3 bases between. Germline CDR1 SGHDT, CDR2 YYEEEE. The CDR3 runs 11 residues. As DNA, the CDR3 is TGTGCCAGCAGCTTCTTCTATGGCTACACCTTC. It translates to CASSFFYGYTF. The complete variable domain, with remaining parts taken from reference TRBV5-6 and TRBJ1-2, reads DAGVTQSPTHLIKTRGQQVTLRCSPKSGHDTVSWYQQALGQGPQFIFQYYEEEERQRGNFPDRFSGHQFPNYSSELNVNALLLGDSALYLCASSFFYGYTFGSGTRLTVV.

This clone appeared a few times. The rearrangement joins TRBV7-8 to TRBJ1-1; D is undetermined. The CDR3 has 15 residues. With 5 bases removed from V and 6 bases from J, the gap between germline ends came to 19 bases. The germline CDR1 and CDR2 sequences are SGHVS and FQNEAQ. The CDR3 sequence: CASSPRDRAGAEAFF. CDR3 nucleotide sequence: TGTGCCAGCAGCCCAAGGGATCGGGCGGGAGCTGAAGCTTTCTTT.

The gene calls are TRBV7-9 and TRBJ1-3, with 9 bases that match TRBD1. From germline, CDR1 is SEHNR and CDR2 FQNEAQ (reference sequence). Trimming took 4 bases from V and 4 from J; bases not matched to a gene: 8. The CDR3 totals 16 residues. The CDR3 sequence: CASSSPGTGYGNTIYF. Here the CDR3 DNA reads TGTGCCAGCAGCTCCCCCGGGACAGGGTACGGAAACACCATATATTTT.

This clone was recorded a few times. The chain couples TRBV7-3 to TRBJ1-2; D is undetermined. The germline V and J ends were trimmed by 2 bases and 4 bases, with 14 bases remaining between them. The CDR3 has 15 amino acids. Germline V lookup: CDR1 SGHTA, CDR2 FQGTGA. This chain's CDR3 is CASSLGRAGVYGYTF. The CDR3 nucleotides are TGTGCCAGCAGCTTAGGGAGGGCAGGAGTCTATGGCTACACCTTC.

The CDR3 DNA is TGTGCCAGCAGGCTTTCCGTGGGACAGGGAGCCCCAGGTGAAGCTTTCTTT. It yields the protein CASRLSVGQGAPGEAFF. The rearrangement joins TRBV7-8 to TRBJ1-1, with 9 nucleotides matching TRBD1. V lost 6 bases to trimming and J lost 7 bases; unmatched junction nucleotides: 18. CDR1 and CDR2 (germline): SGHVS, FQNEAQ. CDR3 length: 17 amino acids.

This clone was detected a few times. J is TRBJ1-1 and V is TRBV19; 11 nucleotides agree with TRBD1. After removal of 6 bases from V and 0 bases from J, the junction contained 6 bases not matched to a gene. The germline CDR1 and CDR2 sequences are LNHDA and SQIVND (reference sequence). The CDR3 totals 16 residues. CDR3 amino acids: CASRRDRGAVNTEAFF. CDR3 nucleotide sequence: TGTGCCAGTAGAAGGGACAGGGGGGCGGTGAACACTGAAGCTTTCTTT.

Sample share makes this clone medium-sized. The V gene is TRBV7-6, the J gene TRBJ1-2; 11 positions agree with TRBD1. The germline CDR1 and CDR2 sequences are SGHVS and FNYEAQ. V shed 5 bases and J 4 bases; nucleotides not matched to a gene: 3. The CDR3 runs to 14 residues. The CDR3 sequence is CASSPGQGVYGYTF. For the CDR3, the DNA is TGTGCCAGCAGCCCGGGACAGGGGGTCTATGGCTACACCTTC.

V usage is TRBV5-3 and J usage is TRBJ2-7; 7 bases are a match to TRBD1. TRBV5-3 is an ORF, with its function uncertain. After removal of 3 bases from V and 0 bases from J, the junction contained 6 bases not matched to a gene. This CDR3 is 15 amino acids long. The chain's CDR3 is CARSYDREGSYEQYF. The DNA of the CDR3 is TGTGCCAGAAGCTATGACAGGGAAGGCTCCTACGAGCAGTACTTC.

This clone is a singleton in its sample. This sequence joins TRBV19 and TRBJ1-2; no clear D. This CDR3 has 16 amino acids. V was pared by 3 bases and J by 2 bases, with 16 bases between. Germline assignment: CDR1 LNHDA and CDR2 SQIVND (reference sequence). CDR3 protein: CASSMINGGRNYGYTF. DNA for the CDR3: TGTGCCAGTAGTATGATAAACGGCGGGAGAAACTATGGCTACACCTTC.

V usage is TRBV15 and J usage is TRBJ2-6; D is uncertain. The CDR3 extends over 16 amino acids. The germline V and J ends were trimmed by 4 bases and 0 bases, with 10 bases remaining between them. Germline CDR1 reads LNHNV; CDR2 reads YYDKDF (reference sequence). CDR3 coding DNA: TGTGCCACCAGCATTTCCCCAGTCTCTGGGGCCAACGTCCTGACTTTC. It translates to CATSISPVSGANVLTF. The full variable domain, rest sourced from reference TRBV15 and TRBJ2-6, is DAMVIQNPRYQVTQFGKPVTLSCSQTLNHNVMYWYQQKSSQAPKLLFHYYDKDFNNEADTPDNFQSRRPNTSFCFLDIRSPGLGDTAMYLCATSISPVSGANVLTFGAGSRLTVL.

V usage is TRBV7-9 and J usage is TRBJ1-2; D perhaps matches TRBD1 (6 bases). CDR1 and CDR2 (germline): SEHNR, FQNEAQ (reference sequence). Deletions cut 5 bases from V and 7 bases from J, with 14 bases between. The CDR3 runs 13 residues. The CDR3 sequence: CASSPQGLSGYTF. Written as DNA, the CDR3 is TGTGCCAGCAGCCCTCAGGGGCTAAGTGGCTACACCTTC. The full variable domain, with the rest looked up from reference TRBV7-9 and TRBJ1-2, is DTGVSQNPRHKITKRGQNVTFRCDPISEHNRLYWYRQTLGQGPEFLTYFQNEAQLEKSRLLSDRFSAERPKGSFSTLEIQRTEQGDSAMYLCASSPQGLSGYTFGSGTRLTVV.

The genes are TRBV6-1 and TRBJ1-4; the D gene is possibly TRBD1 (6 bases). CDR1 and CDR2 from the germline V gene are MNHNS and SASEGT. The CDR3 runs 14 residues. The V and J ends lost 4 bases and 7 bases respectively, with 13 bases between them. For the CDR3, the DNA is TGTGCCAGCAGTGGACTGCGAGGGGGTGAAAAACTGTTTTTT. It encodes CASSGLRGGEKLFF.

The rearrangement uses TRBV2 and TRBJ2-5, with 7 bases fitting TRBD2. J gave up 7 bases and V 6 bases, and 5 bases lay outside the gene matches. This CDR3 is built from 12 residues. Germline assignment: CDR1 SNHLY and CDR2 FYNNEI. For the CDR3, the DNA is TGTGCCAGCAGCACTAGCGTAGGGACCCAGTACTTC. This gives the protein CASSTSVGTQYF.